Sequencing of this TCR beta chain was carried out in a study of CD8 T cells in Susac syndrome. This CDR3 comprises 17 residues. Germline CDR1 KGHSH, CDR2 LQKENI. The J segment lost 7 bases and the V segment lost 5 bases, leaving 14 bases of the junction unmatched. Random hexamers served to reverse transcribe roughly 0.5 to 1 ug RNA. TCRdb reanalysed the immunoSEQ multiplex PCR reads using MiXCR and keeps one entry per CDR3 protein. The top ten hold around 0.16% of the sample, which has about 210,000 distinct CDR3 sequences, about 94% seen once. The chain links TRBV18 to TRBJ1-2; 12 bases line up with TRBD1. The sequence derives from a human donor with Susac syndrome. Sequencing was performed on CD4+ T cells from PBMCs. The DNA for the CDR3 is TGTGCCAGCTCAAGATCCGGGACAGGGGGCCGTTTTGGTGGCTACACCTTC. Translating it yields CASSRSGTGGRFGGYTF.